Listed below are T cell receptor beta chains from one sample, sequenced in a study of Ad26.COV2.S vaccination and SARS-CoV-2 variants. Repertoires were generated with immunoSEQ multiplex PCR, while TCRdb's copy carries only in-frame clones and drops some. Of roughly 510,000 clones in the sample, around 88% are singletons; the top ten hold roughly 13%. Source: peripheral blood, taken in a trial of Ad26.COV2.S vaccine versus placebo. The receptors come from a person aged 18-65 years who received the Ad26.COV2.S COVID-19 vaccine or a placebo. Both conserved end residues are part of each CDR3. Fields, in order: J gene, V gene, CDR3 protein.

TRBJ2-6	TRBV18	CASSLRDLGGANVLTF
TRBJ2-1	TRBV9	CASSVGKGSANEQFF
TRBJ1-1	TRBV9	CASSEAGYPNTEAFF
TRBJ1-2	TRBV28	CAGGPGGHLLSNYGYTF
TRBJ2-1	TRBV10-3	CAISPRLATTYNEQFF
TRBJ2-3	TRBV5-4	CASSLATDTQYF
TRBJ2-1	TRBV11-2	CASSSDRYNEQFF
TRBJ1-5	TRBV7-2	CASSLWGNQPQHF
TRBJ2-3	TRBV19	CASSIQGQITTDTQYF
TRBJ2-7	TRBV3-1/TRBV3-2	CASSQDLEQYF
TRBJ1-6	TRBV3-1/TRBV3-2	CASSYGQGVNSPLHF
TRBJ2-7	TRBV28	CASSMTLYEQYF
TRBJ2-1	TRBV24-1	CATSGGSASGTTGPYNEQFF
TRBJ2-3	TRBV7-2	CASSLDATSDTQYF
TRBJ1-2	TRBV5-5	CASSSSVAAYGYTF
TRBJ2-1	TRBV4-3	CASSQGEREGGEQFF
TRBJ2-1	TRBV30	CAWSKGPGTSGRNEQFF
TRBJ1-2	TRBV5-1	CASSLGGLQGYTF
TRBJ1-2	TRBV28	CASSLSPGYGYTF
TRBJ2-3	TRBV28	CASSSSGAFKRTDTQYF
TRBJ2-3	TRBV5-1	CASSLEGVGFPTDTQYF
TRBJ2-3	TRBV1	CTRPWTSGTLADTQYF
TRBJ1-5	TRBV19	CASTRDKIQPQHF
TRBJ2-2	TRBV4-2	CASSPVATNTGELFF
TRBJ1-2	TRBV21-1	CASSGYPPSQSRVVGYTF
TRBJ2-4	TRBV15	CATSREMSATLGIQYF
TRBJ2-7	TRBV20-1	CSASSGEQYF
TRBJ2-1	TRBV15	CATSSGLAGVVQFF
TRBJ2-6	TRBV10-3	CAISGGVASGANVLTF
TRBJ2-1	TRBV4-2	CASSQAGGREQFF
TRBJ2-7	TRBV25-1	CASSRQGPEQYF
TRBJ2-3	TRBV13	CASSPSGIRASTDTQYF
TRBJ1-1	TRBV6-5	CASSLDRARIFAEAFF
TRBJ2-1	TRBV9	CASSVAGGVAGGSNEQFF
TRBJ1-1	TRBV28	CASTRGGVRGPKRDTEAFF
TRBJ2-1	TRBV6-2/TRBV6-3	CASSYSPTSGSYNEQFF
TRBJ2-2	TRBV5-5	CASSSPGQGRSGELFF
TRBJ2-1	TRBV5-4	CASSLDLALTYNEQFF
TRBJ2-2	TRBV7-9	CASSSSRGLQSTGELFF
TRBJ2-1	TRBV21-1	CASKRTSGFF
TRBJ1-1	TRBV10-3	CAISLEGVTEAFF
TRBJ1-5	TRBV30	CAWSGGGGNQPQHF
TRBJ2-1	TRBV5-4	CASSLGRNEQFF
TRBJ1-6	TRBV2	CASSTSNNSPLHF
TRBJ2-5	TRBV18	CASSPPGPRETQYF